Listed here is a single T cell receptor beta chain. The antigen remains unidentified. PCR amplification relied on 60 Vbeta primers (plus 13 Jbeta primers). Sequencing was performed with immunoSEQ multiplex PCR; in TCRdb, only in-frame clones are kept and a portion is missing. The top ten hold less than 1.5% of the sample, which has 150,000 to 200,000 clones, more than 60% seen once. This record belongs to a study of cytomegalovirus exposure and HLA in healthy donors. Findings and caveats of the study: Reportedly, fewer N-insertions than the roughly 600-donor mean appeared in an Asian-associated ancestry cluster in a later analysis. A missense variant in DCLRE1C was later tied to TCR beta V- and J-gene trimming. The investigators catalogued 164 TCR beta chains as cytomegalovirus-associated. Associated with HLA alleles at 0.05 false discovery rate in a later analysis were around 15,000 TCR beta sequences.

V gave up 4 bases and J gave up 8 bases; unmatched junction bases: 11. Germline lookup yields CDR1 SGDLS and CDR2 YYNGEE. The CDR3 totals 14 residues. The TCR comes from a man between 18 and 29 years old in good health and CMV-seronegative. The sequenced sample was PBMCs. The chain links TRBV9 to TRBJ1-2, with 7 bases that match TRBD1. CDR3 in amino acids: CASSRTDRAGGYTF. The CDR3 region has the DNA TGTGCCAGCAGCCGGACCGACAGGGCTGGCGGCTACACCTTC.